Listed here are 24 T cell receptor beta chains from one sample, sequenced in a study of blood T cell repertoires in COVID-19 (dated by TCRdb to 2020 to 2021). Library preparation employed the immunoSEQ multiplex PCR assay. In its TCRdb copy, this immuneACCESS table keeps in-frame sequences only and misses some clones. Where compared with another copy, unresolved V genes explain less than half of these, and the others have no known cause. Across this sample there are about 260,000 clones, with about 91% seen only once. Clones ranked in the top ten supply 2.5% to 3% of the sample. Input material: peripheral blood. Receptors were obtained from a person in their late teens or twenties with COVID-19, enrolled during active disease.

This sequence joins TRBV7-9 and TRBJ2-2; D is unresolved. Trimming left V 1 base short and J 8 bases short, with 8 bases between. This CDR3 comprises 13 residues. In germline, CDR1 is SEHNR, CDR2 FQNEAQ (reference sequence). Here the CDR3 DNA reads TGTGCCAGCAGCTTAGTCGCAGGAGGGGAGCTGTTTTTT. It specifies CASSLVAGGELFF.

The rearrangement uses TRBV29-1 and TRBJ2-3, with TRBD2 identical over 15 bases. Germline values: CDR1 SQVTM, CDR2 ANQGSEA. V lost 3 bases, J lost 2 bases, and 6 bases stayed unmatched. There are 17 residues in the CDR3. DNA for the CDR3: TGCAGCGTTGAGGGGGGACTAGCGGGAGGCTTCACAGATACGCAGTATTTT. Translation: CSVEGGLAGGFTDTQYF.

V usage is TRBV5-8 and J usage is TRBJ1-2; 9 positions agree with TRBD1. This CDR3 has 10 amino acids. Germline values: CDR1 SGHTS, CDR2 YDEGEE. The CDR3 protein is CAGTGQGYTF. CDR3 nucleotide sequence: TGTGCGGGGACAGGGCAAGGCTACACCTTC.

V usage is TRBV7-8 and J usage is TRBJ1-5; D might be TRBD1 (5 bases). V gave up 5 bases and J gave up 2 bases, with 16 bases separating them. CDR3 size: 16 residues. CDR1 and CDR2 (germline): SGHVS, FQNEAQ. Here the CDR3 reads CASSPISGLGNQPQHF. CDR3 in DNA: TGTGCCAGCAGCCCAATTTCAGGGTTAGGCAATCAGCCCCAGCATTTT.

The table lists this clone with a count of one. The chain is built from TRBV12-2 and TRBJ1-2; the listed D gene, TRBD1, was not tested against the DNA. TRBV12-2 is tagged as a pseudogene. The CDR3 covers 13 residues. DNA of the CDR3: TGTGCAAGTCGCTCGAACAGGGCGGGTGGCTACACCTTC. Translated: CASRSNRAGGYTF.

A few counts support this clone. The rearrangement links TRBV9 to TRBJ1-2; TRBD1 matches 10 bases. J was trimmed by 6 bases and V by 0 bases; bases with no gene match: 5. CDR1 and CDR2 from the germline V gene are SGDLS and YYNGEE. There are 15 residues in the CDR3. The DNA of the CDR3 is TGTGCCAGCAGCGTAGCAGGGACAGGGGAGCATGGCTACACCTTC. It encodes CASSVAGTGEHGYTF.

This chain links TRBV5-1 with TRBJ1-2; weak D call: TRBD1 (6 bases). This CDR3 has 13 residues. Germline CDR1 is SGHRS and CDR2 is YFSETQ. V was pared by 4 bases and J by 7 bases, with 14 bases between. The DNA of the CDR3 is TGCGCCAGCAGCCCTGGGGCAGGGGTTGGCTACACCTTC. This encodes CASSPGAGVGYTF.

The CDR3 DNA reads as TGTGCCAGCAGTTACCAGCAACAGGGCCGGGAATATGGCTACACCTTC. Translated: CASSYQQQGREYGYTF. The chain carries TRBV6-5 and TRBJ1-2; TRBD1 is a possible D gene (6 bases). V gave up 2 bases and J gave up 5 bases, with 18 bases separating them. The CDR3 contains 16 residues. Per germline, CDR1 MNHEY and CDR2 SVGAGI.

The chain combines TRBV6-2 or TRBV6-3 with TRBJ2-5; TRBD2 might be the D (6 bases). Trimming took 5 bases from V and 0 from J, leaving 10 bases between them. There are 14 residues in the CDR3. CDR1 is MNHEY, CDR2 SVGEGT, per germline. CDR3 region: CASSPLAHQETQYF. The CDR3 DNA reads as TGTGCCAGCAGTCCCCTAGCGCACCAAGAGACCCAGTACTTC.

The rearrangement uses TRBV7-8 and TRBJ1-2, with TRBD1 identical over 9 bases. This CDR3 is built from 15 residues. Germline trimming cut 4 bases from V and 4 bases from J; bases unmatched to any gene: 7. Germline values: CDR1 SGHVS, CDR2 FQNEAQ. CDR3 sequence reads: CASSSYRGQSYGYTF. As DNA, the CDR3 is TGTGCCAGCAGCTCCTACAGGGGGCAAAGCTATGGCTACACCTTC.

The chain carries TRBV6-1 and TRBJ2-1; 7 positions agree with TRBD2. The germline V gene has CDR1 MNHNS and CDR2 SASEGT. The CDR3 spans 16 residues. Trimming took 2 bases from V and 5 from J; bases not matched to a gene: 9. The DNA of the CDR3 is TGTGCCAGCAGTGAAAACTTGTGGGAGGGCCACAATGAGCAGTTCTTC. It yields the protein CASSENLWEGHNEQFF.

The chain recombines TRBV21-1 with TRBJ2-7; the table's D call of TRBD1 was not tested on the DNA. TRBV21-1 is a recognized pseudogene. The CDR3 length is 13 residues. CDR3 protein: CASSKATPYEQYF. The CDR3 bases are TGTGCCAGCAGCAAAGCGACACCCTACGAGCAGTACTTC.

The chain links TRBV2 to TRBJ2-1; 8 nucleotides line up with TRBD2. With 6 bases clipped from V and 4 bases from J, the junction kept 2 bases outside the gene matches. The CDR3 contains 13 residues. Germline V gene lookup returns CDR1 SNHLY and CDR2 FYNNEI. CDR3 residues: CASSIAGYNEQFF. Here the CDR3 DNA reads TGTGCCAGCAGCATAGCGGGGTACAATGAGCAGTTCTTC.

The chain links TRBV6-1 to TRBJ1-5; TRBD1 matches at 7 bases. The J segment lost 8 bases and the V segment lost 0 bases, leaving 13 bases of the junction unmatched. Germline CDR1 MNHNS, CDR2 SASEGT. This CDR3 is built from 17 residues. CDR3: CASSEAVGWTGEEPQHF. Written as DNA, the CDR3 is TGTGCCAGCAGTGAAGCGGTGGGTTGGACAGGCGAGGAGCCCCAGCATTTT.

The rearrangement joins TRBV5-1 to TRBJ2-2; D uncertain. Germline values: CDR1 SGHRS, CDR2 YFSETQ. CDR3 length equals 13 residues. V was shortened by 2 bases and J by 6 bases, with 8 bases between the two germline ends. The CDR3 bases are TGCGCCAGCAGCTTCTCCGGAGCCGGGGAGCTGTTTTTT. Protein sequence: CASSFSGAGELFF. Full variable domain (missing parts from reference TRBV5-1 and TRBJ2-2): KAGVTQTPRYLIKTRGQQVTLSCSPISGHRSVSWYQQTPGQGLQFLFEYFSETQRNKGNFPGRFSGRQFSNSRSEMNVSTLELGDSALYLCASSFSGAGELFFGEGSRLTVL.

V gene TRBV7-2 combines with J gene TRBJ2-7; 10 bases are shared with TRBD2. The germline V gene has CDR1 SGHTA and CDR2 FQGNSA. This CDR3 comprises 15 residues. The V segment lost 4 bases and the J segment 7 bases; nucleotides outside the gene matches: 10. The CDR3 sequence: CASSSSGSFMGEQYF. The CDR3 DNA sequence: TGTGCCAGCAGCTCTAGCGGGAGTTTTATGGGGGAGCAGTACTTC. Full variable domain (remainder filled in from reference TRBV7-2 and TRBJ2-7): GAGVSQSPSNKVTEKGKDVELRCDPISGHTALYWYRQSLGQGLEFLIYFQGNSAPDKSGLPSDRFSAERTGGSVSTLTIQRTQQEDSAVYLCASSSSGSFMGEQYFGPGTRLTVT.

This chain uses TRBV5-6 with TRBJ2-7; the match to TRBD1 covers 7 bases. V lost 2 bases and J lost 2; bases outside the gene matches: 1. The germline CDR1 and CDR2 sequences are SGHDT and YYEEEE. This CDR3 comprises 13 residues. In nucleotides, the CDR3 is TGTGCCAGCAGCTTCGGGACAGCCTACGAGCAGTACTTC. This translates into CASSFGTAYEQYF.

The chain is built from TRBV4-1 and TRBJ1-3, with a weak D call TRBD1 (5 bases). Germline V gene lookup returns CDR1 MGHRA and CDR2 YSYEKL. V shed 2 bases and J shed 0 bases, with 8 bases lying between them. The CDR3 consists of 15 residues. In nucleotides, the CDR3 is TGCGCCAGCAGCCAAAGGGACTCCTCTGGAAACACCATATATTTT. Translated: CASSQRDSSGNTIYF.

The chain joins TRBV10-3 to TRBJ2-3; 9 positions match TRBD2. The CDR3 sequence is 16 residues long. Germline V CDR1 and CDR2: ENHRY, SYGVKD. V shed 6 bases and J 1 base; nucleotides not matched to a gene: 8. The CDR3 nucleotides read TGTGCCATCAGCATAGCGGGAGTGGACCGCACAGATACGCAGTATTTT. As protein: CAISIAGVDRTDTQYF.

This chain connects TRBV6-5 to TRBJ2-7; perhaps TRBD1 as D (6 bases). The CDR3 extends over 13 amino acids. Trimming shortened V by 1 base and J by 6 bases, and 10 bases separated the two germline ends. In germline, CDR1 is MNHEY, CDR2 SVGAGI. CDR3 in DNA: TGTGCCAGCAGTTACTGGAGAGGGGGCGAGCAGTACTTC. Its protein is CASSYWRGGEQYF.

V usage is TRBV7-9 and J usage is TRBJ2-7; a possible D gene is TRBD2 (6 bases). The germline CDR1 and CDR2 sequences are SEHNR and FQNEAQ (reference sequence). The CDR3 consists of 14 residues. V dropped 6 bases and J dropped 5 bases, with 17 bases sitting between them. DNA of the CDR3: TGTGCCAGCAGTTCCCGGGAGAGCCCCCACGAGCAGTACTTC. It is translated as CASSSRESPHEQYF.

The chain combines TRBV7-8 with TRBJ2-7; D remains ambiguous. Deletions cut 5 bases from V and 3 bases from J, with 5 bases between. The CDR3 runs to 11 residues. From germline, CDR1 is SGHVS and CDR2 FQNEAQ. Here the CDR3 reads CASSPFYEQYF. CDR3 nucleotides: TGTGCCAGCAGCCCTTTCTACGAGCAGTACTTC.

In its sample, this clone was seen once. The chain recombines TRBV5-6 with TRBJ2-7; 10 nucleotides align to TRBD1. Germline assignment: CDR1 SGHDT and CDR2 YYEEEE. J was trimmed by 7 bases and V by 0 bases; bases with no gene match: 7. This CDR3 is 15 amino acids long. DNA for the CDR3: TGTGCCAGCAGCTTGGGGGGACAGGGGATTCGGGAGCAGTACTTC. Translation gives CASSLGGQGIREQYF.

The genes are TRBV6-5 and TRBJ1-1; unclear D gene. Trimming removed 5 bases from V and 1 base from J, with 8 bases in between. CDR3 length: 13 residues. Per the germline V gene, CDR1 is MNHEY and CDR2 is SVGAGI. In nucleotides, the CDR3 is TGTGCCAGCAGTCCGAGTGAGAACACTGAAGCTTTCTTT. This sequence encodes CASSPSENTEAFF.